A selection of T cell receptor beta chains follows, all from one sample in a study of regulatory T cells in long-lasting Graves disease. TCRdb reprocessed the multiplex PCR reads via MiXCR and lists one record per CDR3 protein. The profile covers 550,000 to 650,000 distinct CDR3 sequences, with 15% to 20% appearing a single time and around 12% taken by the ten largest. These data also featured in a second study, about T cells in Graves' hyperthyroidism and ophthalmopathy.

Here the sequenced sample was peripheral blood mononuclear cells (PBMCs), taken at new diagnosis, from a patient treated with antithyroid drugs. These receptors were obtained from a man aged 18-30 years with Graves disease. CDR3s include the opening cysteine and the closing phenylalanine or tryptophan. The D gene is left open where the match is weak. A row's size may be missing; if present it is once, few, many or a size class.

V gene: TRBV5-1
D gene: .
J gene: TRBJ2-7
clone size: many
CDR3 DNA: TGCGCCAGCAGCTTGGGTGTGGGGGCGAGCTCCTACGAGCAGTACTTC
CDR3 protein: CASSLGVGASSYEQYF

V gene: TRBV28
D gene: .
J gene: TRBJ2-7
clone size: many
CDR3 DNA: TGTGCCAGCACCGACGGGGGAGCCTACGAGCAGTACTTC
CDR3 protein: CASTDGGAYEQYF

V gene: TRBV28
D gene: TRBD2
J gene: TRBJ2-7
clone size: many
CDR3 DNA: TGTGCCAGCAACGAACTAGCGGGAGGGACCTACGAGCAGTACTTC
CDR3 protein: CASNELAGGTYEQYF

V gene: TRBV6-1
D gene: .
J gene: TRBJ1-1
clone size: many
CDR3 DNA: TGTGCCAGCAGTGAGAAGTTGGGAAACACTGAAGCTTTCTTT
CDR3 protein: CASSEKLGNTEAFF

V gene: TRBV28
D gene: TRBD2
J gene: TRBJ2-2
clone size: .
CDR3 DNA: TGTGCCAGCAGTAATAGCGGGGCGAACACCGGGGAGCTGTTTTTT
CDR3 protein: CASSNSGANTGELFF

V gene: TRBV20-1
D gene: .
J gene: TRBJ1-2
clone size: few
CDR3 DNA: TGCAGTGCTAGTCTTTTAGGTGGCTACACCTTC
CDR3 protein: CSASLLGGYTF

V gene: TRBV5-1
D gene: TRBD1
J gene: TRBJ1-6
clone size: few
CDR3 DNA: TGCGCCAGCACCCTCGGGACAGGAAATTCACCCCTCCACTTT
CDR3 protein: CASTLGTGNSPLHF

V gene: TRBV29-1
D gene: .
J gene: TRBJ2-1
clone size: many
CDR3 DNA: TGCAGCGTTGTAGAGAAGCACAATGAGCAGTTCTTC
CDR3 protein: CSVVEKHNEQFF

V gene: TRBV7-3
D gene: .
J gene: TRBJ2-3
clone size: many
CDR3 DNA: TGTGCCAGCAGCTTAACAGAGTATTTT
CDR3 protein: CASSLTEYF

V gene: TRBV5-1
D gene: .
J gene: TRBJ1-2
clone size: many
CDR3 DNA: TGCGCCAGCAGCTTGGACGAGGGAACGGGTGGCTACACCTTC
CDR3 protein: CASSLDEGTGGYTF

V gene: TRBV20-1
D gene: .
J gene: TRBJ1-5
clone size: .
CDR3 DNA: TGCAGTGCTAGAGATCCCGAAGGAGGCCCCAATCAGCCCCAGCATTTT
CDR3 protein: CSARDPEGGPNQPQHF

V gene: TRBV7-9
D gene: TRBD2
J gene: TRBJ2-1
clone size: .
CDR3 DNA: TGTGCCAGCAGCCGCCCTAGCGGGAGGATCAATGAGCAGTTCTTC
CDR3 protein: CASSRPSGRINEQFF

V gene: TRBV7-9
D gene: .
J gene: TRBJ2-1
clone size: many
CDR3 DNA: TGTGCCAGCAGTCTAGAGTGGGAGCAGTTCTTC
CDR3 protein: CASSLEWEQFF

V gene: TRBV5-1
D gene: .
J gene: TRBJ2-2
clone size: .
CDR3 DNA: TGCGCCAGCAGCTCGATGACCCGGACCGGGGAGCTGTTTTTT
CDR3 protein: CASSSMTRTGELFF

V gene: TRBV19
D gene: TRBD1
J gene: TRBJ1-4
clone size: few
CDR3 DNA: TGTGCCAGTAGTCCCACAGGGGTGGCTAATGAAAAACTGTTTTTT
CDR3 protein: CASSPTGVANEKLFF

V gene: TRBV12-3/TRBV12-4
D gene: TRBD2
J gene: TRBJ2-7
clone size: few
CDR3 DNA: TGTGCCAGCAGTTTAGCGGGAGGGCCTAACGAGCAGTACTTC
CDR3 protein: CASSLAGGPNEQYF

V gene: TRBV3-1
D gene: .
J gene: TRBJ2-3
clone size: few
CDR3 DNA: TGTGCCAGCAGCCAGCGGAGGGCAGATACGCAGTATTTT
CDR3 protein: CASSQRRADTQYF

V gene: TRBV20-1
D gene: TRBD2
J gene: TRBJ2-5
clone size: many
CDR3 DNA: TGCAGTGCTAGGATGGGGGGGAAGGAGACCCAGTACTTC
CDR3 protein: CSARMGGKETQYF

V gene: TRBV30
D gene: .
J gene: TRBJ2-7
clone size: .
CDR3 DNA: TGTGCCTGGGAGTCTCCTAGCTCCTACGAGCAGTACTTC
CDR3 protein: CAWESPSSYEQYF

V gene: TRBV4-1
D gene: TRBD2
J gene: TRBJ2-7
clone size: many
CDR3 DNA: TGCGCCAGCAGCCAGGGCGGGAGGGCGTACGAGCAGTACTTC
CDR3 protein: CASSQGGRAYEQYF

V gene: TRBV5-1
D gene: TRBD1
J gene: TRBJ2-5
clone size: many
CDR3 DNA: TGCGCCAGCAGCTTAGGCGGACAGGGGGCTGAGACCCAGTACTTC
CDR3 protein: CASSLGGQGAETQYF

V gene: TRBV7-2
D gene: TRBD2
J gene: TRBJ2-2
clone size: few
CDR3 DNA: TGTGCCAGCAGGGGGACTAGTCCCGGGGAGCTGTTTTTT
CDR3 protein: CASRGTSPGELFF

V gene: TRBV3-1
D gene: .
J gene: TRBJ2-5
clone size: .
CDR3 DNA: TGTGCCAGCAGCCAACTCGGGGGAGACCCTGAGACCCAGTACTTC
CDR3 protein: CASSQLGGDPETQYF

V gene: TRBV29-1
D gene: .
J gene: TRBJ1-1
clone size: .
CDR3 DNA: TGCAGCGTCGTTCGGGACACTTACACTGAAGCTTTCTTT
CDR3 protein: CSVVRDTYTEAFF